This TCR beta chain was documented in a study of neoadjuvant anti-PD-1 for oral cavity cancer. Study-level background: Patients mostly received three to four biweekly nivolumab doses at 3 mg/kg before surgery.

General observations from the study: Each response group had just a few patients in TCR analyses. Higher pretreatment blood Treg/Th17 ratios correlated with higher pretreatment blood and lower post-treatment tumor TCRbeta clonality.

The repertoire was sequenced with immunoSEQ multiplex PCR; TCRdb's copy has only in-frame clones and lacks some. Among about 14,000 clones, over 65% were seen once, and the ten largest hold under 3%. V gave up 7 bases and J gave up 4 bases; unmatched junction bases: 12. CDR1 is SNHLY, CDR2 FYNNEI, per germline. This CDR3 has 15 residues. With respect to this clone: Its antigen is currently unknown.

The rearrangement links TRBV2 to TRBJ1-2; 7 nucleotides align to TRBD1. The specimen comprised PBMCs, sampled before nivolumab (anti-PD-1) treatment. The TCR comes from a person aged 40 to 85 with oral cavity squamous cell carcinoma. The CDR3 DNA reads TGTGCCAGCACCGGGGTGGAGGGGGCCTTCTATGGCTACACCTTC. Protein product: CASTGVEGAFYGYTF. The whole variable domain, remainder taken from reference TRBV2 and TRBJ1-2, is EPEVTQTPSHQVTQMGQEVILRCVPISNHLYFYWYRQILGQKVEFLVSFYNNEISEKSEIFDDQFSVERPDGSNFTLKIRSTKLEDSAMYFCASTGVEGAFYGYTFGSGTRLTVV.